The 15 T cell receptor beta chains in this list originate from one sample, sequenced in a study of cytomegalovirus exposure and HLA in healthy donors. It was with 60 Vbeta and 13 Jbeta primers that the PCR ran. Assay used: immunoSEQ multiplex PCR; TCRdb lists only in-frame clones, some missing. This table has approximately 70,000 clones, less than 75% appearing once. Sequencing used PBMCs. Every receptor here comes from a middle-aged man in good health and CMV-seropositive.

The chain recombines TRBV9 with TRBJ2-6, with 8 nucleotides matching TRBD1. Germline V gives CDR1 SGDLS, CDR2 YYNGEE. This CDR3 is 17 amino acids long. V lost 5 bases and J lost 0; bases outside the gene matches: 7. CDR3 coding DNA: TGTGCCAGCAGTCGTCAGGGGGCCAGCTCTGGGGCCAACGTCCTGACTTTC. It codes for CASSRQGASSGANVLTF.

The chain has TRBV14 and TRBJ2-3; the match to TRBD2 covers 9 bases. The CDR3 spans 16 residues. V trimming: 3 bases; J trimming: 2 bases; junction bases outside the gene matches: 6. Germline CDR1 reads SGHDN; CDR2 reads FVKESK. CDR3 region: CASSHETSGHTDTQYF. Here the CDR3 DNA reads TGTGCCAGCAGCCACGAGACTAGCGGCCACACAGATACGCAGTATTTT. Using reference TRBV14 and TRBJ2-3 for the parts outside the CDR3, the full variable domain is EAGVTQFPSHSVIEKGQTVTLRCDPISGHDNLYWYRRVMGKEIKFLLHFVKESKQDESGMPNNRFLAERTGGTYSTLKVQPAELEDSGVYFCASSHETSGHTDTQYFGPGTRLTVL.

V is TRBV4-2 and J is TRBJ1-3; D is ambiguous. The CDR3 covers 15 residues. Deletions cut 0 bases from V and 0 bases from J, with 6 bases between. Germline values: CDR1 LGHNA, CDR2 YNFKEQ. The DNA of the CDR3 is TGTGCCAGCAGCCAAGACAGTGGCTCTGGAAACACCATATATTTT. Protein product: CASSQDSGSGNTIYF.

This clone was detected a few times. This chain joins TRBV2 and TRBJ2-1; TRBD2 matches at 9 bases. CDR1 SNHLY and CDR2 FYNNEI come from the germline V gene. V lost 0 bases and J lost 10; bases outside the gene matches: 10. CDR3 size: 16 residues. CDR3 in DNA: TGTGCCAGCAGTGAAGCGCGGGGCGGGGGGGCTAGGGAGCAGTTCTTC. Translated, it gives CASSEARGGGAREQFF.

A note on this clone: The CDR3 does not end in the conserved phenylalanine or tryptophan, so this is likely a read error. The rearrangement links TRBV4-2 to TRBJ1-1, with a tentative D call TRBD1 (6 bases). Trimming took 0 bases from V and 1 from J, leaving 12 bases between them. The CDR3 length is 16 residues. Germline-derived CDR1 and CDR2 are LGHNA and YNFKEQ. The CDR3 nucleotides read TGTGCCAGCAGCCAAGATGGGGGCCAAAAGAACACTGAAGCTTTCGTT. Its protein product is CASSQDGGQKNTEAFV.

The rearrangement links TRBV7-3 to TRBJ2-2; TRBD1 matches at 7 bases. Germline assignment: CDR1 SGHTA and CDR2 FQGTGA. The V gene end was trimmed by 0 bases and the J gene end by 3 bases; junction bases not matched to a gene: 10. The CDR3 spans 18 residues. DNA of the CDR3: TGTGCCAGCAGCTTAACGGGCAACAGGGGCTTGGACACCGGGGAGCTGTTTTTT. As protein: CASSLTGNRGLDTGELFF.

The J gene is TRBJ2-2, the V gene TRBV5-4; 7 bases align to TRBD2. The CDR3 has 16 amino acids. Germline V gene sequence: CDR1 SGHNT, CDR2 YYREEE (reference sequence). The V and J ends lost 4 bases and 6 bases, in that order; junction bases with no gene match: 12. The CDR3: CASSPRAFRGAGELFF. The DNA of the CDR3 is TGTGCCAGCAGCCCTAGGGCCTTTCGGGGGGCCGGGGAGCTGTTTTTT.

This chain joins TRBV5-4 and TRBJ1-2; D perhaps matches TRBD1 (5 bases). Trimming stripped 3 bases from V and 1 base from J, with 13 bases between. Germline assignment: CDR1 SGHNT and CDR2 YYREEE (reference sequence). The CDR3 covers 15 residues. The CDR3 is CASSSGVGVNYGYTF. In DNA, the CDR3 is TGTGCCAGCAGCTCGGGGGTGGGGGTTAACTATGGCTACACCTTC.

This clone occurred a few times. The J gene is TRBJ2-3, the V gene TRBV6-4; the D gene is possibly TRBD2 (6 bases). The V end lost 3 bases, the J end lost 0 bases, and 7 bases lay between the germline ends. This CDR3 has 14 residues. Germline loops: CDR1 MRHNA, CDR2 SNTAGT. The CDR3 nucleotides read TGTGCCAGCAGTGAAGGGACTAGCACAGATACGCAGTATTTT. Its translation: CASSEGTSTDTQYF.

The V gene is TRBV13, the J gene TRBJ2-3, with 7 bases that match TRBD2. The CDR3 length is 16 residues. Per the germline V gene, CDR1 is PRHDT and CDR2 is FYEKMQ (reference sequence). Trimming cost V 7 bases and J 1 base; bases outside gene matches: 11. The DNA for the CDR3 is TGTGCCAGCACGCCGGGAGGCGGTCGGGGCACAGATACGCAGTATTTT. Protein sequence: CASTPGGGRGTDTQYF.

The rearrangement uses TRBV6-5 and TRBJ1-6, with 8 bases matching TRBD1. Per the germline V gene, CDR1 is MNHEY and CDR2 is SVGAGI. Losses at the gene ends were 2 bases for V and 3 bases for J; bases not matched to a gene: 0. The CDR3 is made up of 15 amino acids. In DNA form, the CDR3 reads TGTGCCAGCAGTTACGACAGGGGCTATAATTCACCCCTCCACTTT. It specifies CASSYDRGYNSPLHF.

This chain joins TRBV6-5 and TRBJ1-1, with D unclear. The CDR3 runs to 15 residues. CDR1 is MNHEY and CDR2 is SVGAGI in the germline V gene. Trimming took off 0 bases at V and 0 bases at J, with 8 bases between the two ends. The CDR3 bases are TGTGCCAGCAGTTACTCGGCGGGTATGAACACTGAAGCTTTCTTT. This encodes CASSYSAGMNTEAFF.

V is TRBV7-8 and J is TRBJ1-1; D is perhaps TRBD1 (5 bases). Looked up from germline, CDR1 is SGHVS and CDR2 is FQNEAQ. Trimming pared 4 bases from V and 0 bases from J, leaving 12 bases between. This CDR3 is built from 15 residues. The CDR3 DNA reads TGTGCCAGCAGCTCAAGACAGATCATGAACACTGAAGCTTTCTTT. As protein: CASSSRQIMNTEAFF.

This clone has just one count. The chain recombines TRBV28 with TRBJ1-4; no clear D gene. Germline CDR1 and CDR2: MDHEN and SYDVKM. Trimming left V 7 bases short and J 8 bases short, with 20 bases between. The CDR3 has 15 residues. The CDR3 region is CASKATGFASEKLFF. In DNA form, the CDR3 reads TGTGCCAGCAAGGCAACGGGATTCGCTTCGGAAAAACTGTTTTTT.

V and J are TRBV4-1 and TRBJ2-2, with a weak D call TRBD1 (6 bases). Germline CDR1 and CDR2: MGHRA and YSYEKL. Trimming left V 4 bases short and J 2 bases short, with 11 bases between. This CDR3 spans 15 amino acids. DNA for the CDR3: TGCGCCAGCAGCCGAGAGGACAGAAACACCGGGGAGCTGTTTTTT. It yields the protein CASSREDRNTGELFF.